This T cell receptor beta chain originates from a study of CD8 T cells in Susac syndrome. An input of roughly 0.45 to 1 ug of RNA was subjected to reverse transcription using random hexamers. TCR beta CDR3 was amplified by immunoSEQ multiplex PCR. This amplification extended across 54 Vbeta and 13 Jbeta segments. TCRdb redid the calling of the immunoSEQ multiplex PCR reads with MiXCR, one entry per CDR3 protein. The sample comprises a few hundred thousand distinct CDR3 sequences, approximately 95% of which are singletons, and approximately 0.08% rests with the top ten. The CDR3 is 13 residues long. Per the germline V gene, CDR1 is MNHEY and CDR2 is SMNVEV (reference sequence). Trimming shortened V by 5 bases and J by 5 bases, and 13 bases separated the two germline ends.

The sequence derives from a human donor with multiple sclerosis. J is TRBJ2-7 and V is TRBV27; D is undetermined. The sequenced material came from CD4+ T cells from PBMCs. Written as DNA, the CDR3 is TGTGCCAGCAGTCCTCGGACGGGCCACGAGCAGTACTTC. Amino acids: CASSPRTGHEQYF.